This T cell receptor beta chain was identified in a study of STAT5B mutations in CD4+ large granular lymphocyte leukemia. Study results and limitations: TRBV06-family usage was enriched in top patient clones (8/27) versus controls (2/35). Data were not HLA-matched across samples.

The assay was immunoSEQ multiplex PCR, and TCRdb's table has in-frame clones only and misses some. The data contain 35,000 or so clones, roughly 85% of them singletons. V dropped 0 bases and J dropped 7 bases, with 10 bases sitting between them. The CDR3 has 13 residues. Germline CDR1 reads SGDLS; CDR2 reads YYNGEE. In regard to this clone: Its antigen remains unidentified.

The rearrangement uses TRBV9 and TRBJ1-1; D gene ambiguous. The source material was CD4+ T cells from blood buffy coats. The receptor comes from a human donor in good health. CDR3 region: CASSVESGNEAFF. The CDR3 DNA is TGTGCCAGCAGCGTAGAGTCGGGGAATGAAGCTTTCTTT.